These T cell receptor beta chains were read from a single sample in a study of T-cell memory formation after mild COVID-19. TCRdb reanalysed the 5' RACE reads using MiXCR and keeps one entry per CDR3 protein. The data show about 270,000 distinct CDR3 sequences, about 16% seen once. The sample comprised PBMCs or a T cell subset sorted from them (not recorded which). These TCRs come from a man between 18 and 35 years old who had mild COVID-19 (a few samples of this study predate the infection). Cell type and time point are not known. Both conserved end residues are part of each CDR3. A D gene is named only where the DNA matches it firmly. Size values are once, few and many counts, or a class for expanded clones, and some rows have none.

>-|few|TRBJ1-1|TRBV10-3
TGTGCCATCAGTCAGATTGTTCTAGGAACTGAAGCTTTCTTT
CAISQIVLGTEAFF
>-|-|TRBJ1-2|TRBV5-5
TGTGCCAGCAGCTTGTCGGCGCAGGGCCATGGGGGCTACACCTTC
CASSLSAQGHGGYTF
>-|few|TRBJ2-5|TRBV4-1
TGCGCCAGCAGCCAAGGCTTCGGCAGGGGTGGGGAGACCCAGTACTTC
CASSQGFGRGGETQYF
>-|-|TRBJ1-1|TRBV7-9
TGTGCCAGCGGATCGAACACTGAAGCTTTCTTT
CASGSNTEAFF
>-|few|TRBJ2-5|TRBV21-1
TGTGCCAGCAATACAGTTCCGGGACAGGTGGAGACCCAGTACTTC
CASNTVPGQVETQYF
>TRBD2|few|TRBJ2-1|TRBV6-5
TGTGCCAGCAGTTTTCTAGCGGCTAATGAGCAGTTCTTC
CASSFLAANEQFF
>-|-|TRBJ2-4|TRBV7-2
TGTGCCAGCAGCTACCCCCCGCTGGTACCTCAGTACTTC
CASSYPPLVPQYF
>TRBD2|few|TRBJ2-3|TRBV11-2
TGTGCCAGCAGCCGCGGGACTAGCGGGGGGGCAGATACGCAGTATTTT
CASSRGTSGGADTQYF
>TRBD1|-|TRBJ1-5|TRBV7-9
TGTGCCAGCAGCTTATGGGCAGGGGGAAGCAATCAGCCCCAGCATTTT
CASSLWAGGSNQPQHF
>TRBD1|-|TRBJ2-7|TRBV7-2
TGTGCCAGCAGCCGTCAGGGGGCGTCTTCCTACGAGCAGTACTTC
CASSRQGASSYEQYF
>-|few|TRBJ1-1|TRBV5-1
TGCGCCAGCAGGGGGGAATCTGAAGCTTTCTTT
CASRGESEAFF
>TRBD1|-|TRBJ1-2|TRBV4-3
TGCGCCAGCAGCCAAGACAGGGGGCACTGGTATGGCTACACCTTC
CASSQDRGHWYGYTF
>-|-|TRBJ2-2|TRBV4-1
TGCGCCAGCAGCCAAGATTTGTGGAGGAACACCGGGGAGCTGTTTTTT
CASSQDLWRNTGELFF
>-|-|TRBJ2-5|TRBV27
TGTGCCAGCAGCCCTAAGCGAGGGAGGTTGGAGACCCAGTACTTC
CASSPKRGRLETQYF
>TRBD1|few|TRBJ1-2|TRBV12-3/TRBV12-4
TGTGCCAGCAGCCCAACCCCGCTCAGGGGGGAAGGCTACACCTTC
CASSPTPLRGEGYTF
>-|few|TRBJ2-5|TRBV7-2
TGTGCCAGCAGCTCAGAACGGGGGCGGCGCCAAGAGACCCAGTACTTC
CASSSERGRRQETQYF
>TRBD1|-|TRBJ2-6|TRBV2
TGTGCCAGGGGACAGGGCGGTTCTGGGGCCAACGTCCTGACTTTC
CARGQGGSGANVLTF
>-|few|TRBJ1-1|TRBV14
TGTGCCAGCAGCCAAGGAGACGATAGGGAAGCTTTCTTT
CASSQGDDREAFF
>-|few|TRBJ1-3|TRBV20-1
TGCAGTGCTAGAGATTTACGGCGGACATACTCTGGAAACACCATATATTTT
CSARDLRRTYSGNTIYF
>-|-|TRBJ2-2|TRBV7-7
TGTGCTAGCAGCCAAGGGACGCCCGGGGAGCTGTTTTTT
CASSQGTPGELFF
>TRBD1|-|TRBJ1-1|TRBV20-1
TGCAGTGCTGGAAGTAGACAGGGGCCGAACACTGAAGCTTTCTTT
CSAGSRQGPNTEAFF
>-|-|TRBJ1-1|TRBV24-1
TGTGCCACCAGTGATCCTGGAAACACTGAAGCTTTCTTT
CATSDPGNTEAFF
>TRBD2|-|TRBJ2-4|TRBV20-1
TGCAGTGCTCCCCGAGGCGGGGGAAACATTCAGTACTTC
CSAPRGGGNIQYF
>-|many|TRBJ2-2|TRBV20-1
TGCAGTGCTAGAACTACGCTAGGGACCGGGGAGCTGTTTTTT
CSARTTLGTGELFF
>TRBD2|-|TRBJ2-3|TRBV7-3
TGTGCCAGCAGCTTAGGCCCCGGGACTAGCGGGGAGCCGCAGTATTTT
CASSLGPGTSGEPQYF
>-|-|TRBJ1-6|TRBV4-3
TGCGCCAGCAGCTACCAAGTTATCCTAAATTCACCCCTCCACTTT
CASSYQVILNSPLHF
>-|few|TRBJ1-5|TRBV4-2
TGTGCCAGCAGCCTCCGGGACGGTAGCAATCAGCCCCAGCATTTT
CASSLRDGSNQPQHF
>TRBD1|-|TRBJ2-3|TRBV20-1
TGCAGTGCTGTTAAGACAGGGGTAGATACGCAGTATTTT
CSAVKTGVDTQYF
>-|few|TRBJ1-6|TRBV7-9
TGTGCCAGCAGGCCACACTCCTATAATTCACCCCTCCACTTT
CASRPHSYNSPLHF
>-|few|TRBJ2-2|TRBV9
TGTGCCAGCAGTGCAAGGGGGACCGGGGAGCTGTTTTTT
CASSARGTGELFF
>-|-|TRBJ1-2|TRBV9
TGTGCCAGCAGCGTAGACACAGGGAACTATGGCTACACCTTC
CASSVDTGNYGYTF
>TRBD2|-|TRBJ2-5|TRBV3-1
TGTGCCAACAGCCAAGTTGAAACTAGCGGTGAAGAGACCCAGTACTTC
CANSQVETSGEETQYF
>TRBD2|-|TRBJ2-3|TRBV20-1
TGCAGTGGACCTGGATTAGCGGGGGATGCGAACACGCAGTATTTT
CSGPGLAGDANTQYF
>TRBD1|-|TRBJ1-5|TRBV7-8
TGTGCCAGCAGCGCAGGGGGGGGATATAGCAATCAGCCCCAGCATTTT
CASSAGGGYSNQPQHF
>-|few|TRBJ2-1|TRBV9
TGTGCCAGCAGCGTAGTGGAAAGAAATGAGCAGTTCTTC
CASSVVERNEQFF
>-|-|TRBJ2-3|TRBV10-3
TGTGCCACGCAGGACGAACGCACAGATACGCAGTATTTT
CATQDERTDTQYF
>-|few|TRBJ2-1|TRBV4-1
TGCGCCAGCGCCGGGGGAAGGGCCCGGAGTCAATACAATGAGCAGTTCTTC
CASAGGRARSQYNEQFF
>-|-|TRBJ2-5|TRBV9
TGTGCCAGCAGCGTAGCCGCGGGCGGCCAAGAGACCCAGTACTTC
CASSVAAGGQETQYF
>TRBD1|few|TRBJ2-5|TRBV29-1
TGCAGCGTTGGGCCGACAGGGCCAGAGACCCAGTACTTC
CSVGPTGPETQYF
>-|-|TRBJ2-7|TRBV5-1
TGCGCCAGCAGCTTGGGGGACACGTACTACGAGCAGTACTTC
CASSLGDTYYEQYF
>-|-|TRBJ2-3|TRBV12-3/TRBV12-4
TGTGCCAGCAACTTACTAGTTAGCACAGATACGCAGTATTTT
CASNLLVSTDTQYF
>-|few|TRBJ2-1|TRBV4-1
TGCGCCAGCAGCCAAGATGGTAATGAGCAGTTCTTC
CASSQDGNEQFF
>-|few|TRBJ2-5|TRBV5-1
TGCGCCAGCAGCTTGGCCCGGGGAATCCAAGAGACCCAGTACTTC
CASSLARGIQETQYF
>-|-|TRBJ2-7|TRBV5-1
TGCGCCAGCAGGACGGGGACGGTCTACGAGCAGTACTTC
CASRTGTVYEQYF
>-|many|TRBJ1-3|TRBV4-3
TGCGCCAGCAGCCAAGGAGCTGGACAGCTAACCTCTGGAAACACCATATATTTT
CASSQGAGQLTSGNTIYF
>TRBD1|few|TRBJ2-3|TRBV29-1
TGCAGCGTTGTAGCTTTGACAGGGGCAACAGATACGCAGTATTTT
CSVVALTGATDTQYF
>-|-|TRBJ2-1|TRBV20-1
TGCAGTGCTAGTGATGCGCCAGGGTACAATGAGCAGTTCTTC
CSASDAPGYNEQFF
>TRBD1|-|TRBJ2-1|TRBV5-1
TGCGCCAGCAGCTTGGCAGGGGGCATATACAATGAGCAGTTCTTC
CASSLAGGIYNEQFF
>-|few|TRBJ1-1|TRBV11-2
TGTGCCAGCAGACCCGGGTGGGCTAACACTGAAGCTTTCTTT
CASRPGWANTEAFF
>-|few|TRBJ2-1|TRBV28
TGTGCCAGCAGTGGGCGGGGTGACCTAACGGGGCAGTTCTTC
CASSGRGDLTGQFF
>TRBD2|-|TRBJ2-5|TRBV15
TGTGCCACCGCTGGGACTAGCGGGGGCTCGTGGCAAGAGACCCAGTACTTC
CATAGTSGGSWQETQYF
>-|-|TRBJ1-2|TRBV6-5
TGTGCCAGCAGTTACCAACGAGACGGATTATGGGGCTACACCTTC
CASSYQRDGLWGYTF
>-|-|TRBJ2-4|TRBV28
TGTGCCAGCATACCGACTAATTCGAACATTCAGTACTTC
CASIPTNSNIQYF
>-|few|TRBJ1-1|TRBV4-3
TGCGCCAGCAGCCAAGAGCGCTTTGATGCAGCTTTCTTT
CASSQERFDAAFF
>TRBD1|-|TRBJ2-7|TRBV5-6
TGTGCCAGCCGACGGACAGGCGAGGCCTACGAGCAGTACTTC
CASRRTGEAYEQYF
>-|many|TRBJ2-5|TRBV12-3/TRBV12-4
TGTGCCAGCAGGCTCCGGGACTCCCAAGAGACCCAGTACTTC
CASRLRDSQETQYF
>-|-|TRBJ2-1|TRBV6-2/TRBV6-3
TGTGCCAGCAGTTACTGGGGTCTCTACAATGAGCAGTTCTTC
CASSYWGLYNEQFF